The rows below give T cell receptor beta chains drawn from one sample of a study of lymphopenia after photon versus proton radiotherapy. TCRdb's table, derived via immunoSEQ multiplex PCR, lists solely in-frame clones and lacks some. The table records fewer than 65,000 clones, about 86% of them present only once. The source was peripheral blood, collected from a patient treated with photon-based radiotherapy. These TCRs come from a man in his forties with gastric cancer. Each CDR3 is given with its conserved first and last residue. Each record gives: V gene, D gene, J gene, clone size, CDR3 protein, CDR3 DNA. A D gene is named only where the DNA matches it firmly. Size values are once, few and many counts, or a class for expanded clones, and some rows have none.

TRBV30	.	TRBJ2-7	.	CAWKKNAGYEQYF	TGTGCCTGGAAAAAAAATGCGGGGTACGAGCAGTACTTC
TRBV4-3	.	TRBJ1-5	.	CASSQGIGQPQHF	TGCGCCAGCAGCCAAGGGATAGGACAGCCCCAGCATTTT
TRBV5-8	.	TRBJ1-5	.	CASSPGGGRLQPQHF	TGTGCCAGCAGCCCCGGGGGGGGCAGGCTTCAGCCCCAGCATTTT
TRBV4-2	TRBD2	TRBJ2-3	few	CASNNGGGTSTDTQYF	TGTGCCAGCAACAATGGGGGGGGAACTAGCACAGATACGCAGTATTTT
TRBV5-1	.	TRBJ1-4	few	CASSLATGTNEKLFF	TGCGCCAGCAGCTTGGCCACGGGGACTAATGAAAAACTGTTTTTT
TRBV7-2	.	TRBJ2-3	.	CASSLEGKSTDTQYF	TGTGCCAGCAGCTTAGAGGGGAAGAGCACAGATACGCAGTATTTT
TRBV19	TRBD1	TRBJ1-5	.	CASRDREFGNQPQHF	TGTGCCAGTAGAGACAGGGAATTCGGCAATCAGCCCCAGCATTTT
TRBV29-1	.	TRBJ1-2	once	CSVDDFEGQGYGYTF	TGCAGCGTTGATGACTTTGAGGGGCAGGGCTATGGCTACACCTTC
TRBV6-4	.	TRBJ2-3	.	CASSDNPGLRDTQYF	TGTGCCAGCAGTGACAACCCAGGGCTGCGAGATACGCAGTATTTT
TRBV7-2	.	TRBJ1-1	.	CASSSGLGNTEAFF	TGTGCCAGCAGCTCAGGGTTGGGGAACACTGAAGCTTTCTTT
TRBV7-6	.	TRBJ1-4	.	CASSQQTVGEKLFF	TGTGCCAGCAGCCAACAGACAGTCGGTGAAAAACTGTTTTTT
TRBV6-4	.	TRBJ1-1	.	CASSEGENTEAFF	TGTGCCAGCAGTGAAGGAGAGAACACTGAAGCTTTCTTT
TRBV27	.	TRBJ1-6	.	CASSATRSSYNSPLHF	TGTGCCAGCAGTGCAACTCGGAGTTCCTATAATTCACCCCTCCACTTT
TRBV7-2	.	TRBJ1-5	.	CASSLSGGRSNQPQHF	TGTGCCAGCAGCTTATCCGGGGGAAGGAGCAATCAGCCCCAGCATTTT
TRBV5-4	.	TRBJ2-1	.	CASSPGGYSYNEQFF	TGTGCCAGCAGCCCCGGGGGATACTCCTACAATGAGCAGTTCTTC
TRBV10-3	.	TRBJ1-1	.	CAIRNREGGNTEAFF	TGTGCCATCAGGAACAGGGAGGGGGGTAACACTGAAGCTTTCTTT
TRBV5-4	.	TRBJ1-6	.	CASSSGHQSSYNSPLHF	TGTGCCAGCAGCTCGGGACATCAGAGCTCCTATAATTCACCCCTCCACTTT
TRBV7-2	TRBD2	TRBJ2-6	.	CASSPRGSGGASGANVLTF	TGTGCCAGCAGCCCCAGGGGTAGCGGGGGGGCTTCCGGGGCCAACGTCCTGACTTTC
TRBV7-6	TRBD1	TRBJ1-1	.	CASSFPETGESTEAFF	TGTGCCAGCAGCTTCCCGGAAACAGGGGAAAGCACTGAAGCTTTCTTT
TRBV4-2	TRBD1	TRBJ1-5	few	CASSQATGGNQPQHF	TGTGCCAGCAGCCAGGCTACAGGGGGCAATCAGCCCCAGCATTTT
TRBV5-5	.	TRBJ1-1	.	CASSFGQGWRNTEAFF	TGTGCCAGCAGCTTCGGCCAGGGATGGAGGAACACTGAAGCTTTCTTT
TRBV19	TRBD1	TRBJ1-2	.	CASTTRVTGKGYTF	TGTGCCAGTACCACAAGGGTGACAGGGAAGGGCTACACCTTC